A single sample is the source of the 2 T cell receptor beta chains below, sequenced in a study of OX40 agonist ivuxolimab in advanced cancers. The repertoire was sequenced with immunoSEQ multiplex PCR; TCRdb's copy has only in-frame clones and lacks some. Altogether 50,000 to 55,000 clones are present, roughly 80% being singletons, with the ten largest covering 4.5% to 5.5%. The sequencing here drew on CD4+ or CD8+ T cells sorted from blood, taken in a trial of the OX40 agonist ivuxolimab. All receptors come from an adult with an advanced solid tumor such as melanoma, head and neck, liver or kidney cancer.

The rearrangement uses TRBV18 and TRBJ2-1; 7 bases line up with TRBD1. CDR3 length equals 16 residues. V was pared by 6 bases and J by 1 base, with 9 bases of the junction left unmatched. Germline V gene lookup returns CDR1 KGHSH and CDR2 LQKENI. Here the CDR3 DNA reads TGTGCCAGCTCCCTAAGACAGGGTGGGTCCTACAATGAGCAGTTCTTC. This codes for CASSLRQGGSYNEQFF.

The chain recombines TRBV7-2 with TRBJ2-1; 7 bases are shared with TRBD2. V was pared by 1 base and J by 7 bases, with 10 bases of the junction left unmatched. The CDR3 covers 16 residues. Per the germline V gene, CDR1 is SGHTA and CDR2 is FQGNSA. CDR3 in amino acids: CASSLGQRDAGNEQFF. CDR3 coding DNA: TGTGCCAGCAGCTTAGGACAGCGGGACGCCGGGAATGAGCAGTTCTTC.